This TCR beta chain comes out of a study of CD8+ T cells in alopecia areata (dated by TCRdb to the late 2010s). Study-wide context: Treated patients were enrolled in an open-label pilot trial of oral tofacitinib, 5 to 10 mg twice daily, for moderate-to-severe alopecia areata. Tofacitinib was given for 6 to 18 months, followed by 6 months of follow-up off drug to assess delayed response and recurrence. In treated patients, disease severity was measured using the SALT score, which gives the percentage of scalp surface area affected. To study T cell clonal expansion in alopecia areata, the researchers applied high-throughput TCRbeta sequencing to both the C3H/HeJ mouse model and human patients. In humans, TCRbeta sequencing was performed on scalp tissue and on sorted CD4+ and CD8+ peripheral blood T cells from healthy controls and from patients with patchy or totalis/universalis alopecia areata. Tofacitinib-treated patients had biopsies at baseline and at 4 and 24 weeks of treatment, with a later scalp biopsy in several patients. Scalp clonality was compared across normal scalp (n=4), patchy alopecia areata scalp (n=8), and alopecia totalis/universalis scalp (n=8). RNA came from the PAXgene miRNA kit for fixed scalp, the miRNeasy kit for PBMCs, and the RNeasy kit for mouse skin. Amplification of TCRbeta CDR3 regions was done by immunoSEQ multiplex PCR using 35 Vbeta forward primers and 13 Jbeta reverse primers. The research as a whole found: Unlike mouse skin, which is dominated by gammadelta T cells, normal human skin has resident alphabeta T cells that are also sequenced, and this complicates analysis of the scalp TCR repertoire. Lesional scalp, especially in alopecia totalis/universalis, showed higher clonality and more expanded CD8+ clones than normal scalp, suggesting antigenic drive. Many expanded lesional clones were found to persist in scalp and blood during tofacitinib treatment, and relapse after treatment cessation may be partly explained by this persistence. TCR sequences shared between patients were less clear than in mice, possibly partly because of HLA diversity in the patient population. Scalp clonality and the number of expanded CD8+ clones among the top 100 scalp clones were significantly decreased by tofacitinib. Because the treated cohort was small and included a single nonresponder, larger studies are needed to assess links between baseline CD8+ expansion and response.

The treatment or condition label here, explained by the study, means: oral pan-JAK inhibitor, 5-10 mg twice daily. From alopecia areata patients, peripheral blood was collected along with lesional scalp punch biopsies. PBMCs were separated by density centrifugation and stained for CD3, CD4 and CD8, after which CD4+ and CD8+ T cells were sorted on a FACSAria. From its cysteine to its phenylalanine, the CDR3 spans 13 amino acids. The entry retains the CDR3 DNA only, 39 bases that are in frame from base 1. V is clipped by 4 bases and J by 6 bases, and the sequence between their germline boundaries is 14 bases long. The germline V gene supplies CDR1 SGDLS and CDR2 YYNGEE. This clone came up once. No antigen is known for it. Base qualities are missing; no much larger clone stands one base away. Receptors were amplified or captured by the immunoSEQ multiplex PCR assay. RNA was extracted from all samples and reverse transcribed into cDNA, which served as template for TCR sequencing. First-strand cDNA was synthesized using SuperScript III with a 2:1 mix of oligo-dT and random hexamers. Amplification bias was assessed with a synthetic immune receptor repertoire, and residual bias was removed computationally. From the authors' description of their analysis: Raw reads were preprocessed for error removal, and CDR3 was defined according to IMGT conventions as running from the conserved cysteine to phenylalanine. Clonality was computed by normalizing Shannon entropy by log2 of the number of productive unique TCRs and subtracting the result from 1. CD4 or CD8 identity of scalp clones was inferred by cross-referencing scalp TCRbeta sequences with sorted blood CD4 and CD8 repertoires. TCRdb carries this immuneACCESS record with in-frame sequences only. Its versions omit some clonotypes, under half of them owing to an unresolved V gene in the studies checked, with the rest unexplained. V and J calls and clone size are given by that table; D and trimming were obtained from the DNA. Here the sample has 85,000 to 110,000 clones; 85% to 90% occur a single time. In total, the top ten clones hold over 8.5% of the sample.

The starting material was CD8+ T cells sorted from blood, obtained at approximately week 30, from a patient treated with tofacitinib. The sequence links TRBV9 to TRBJ2-7; the best D guess is TRBD1, with 7 bases matching. The sequence derives from a human donor with alopecia areata. The CDR3 protein: CASSPGGLGEQYF. The nucleotide sequence reads as follows: TGTGCCAGCAGCCCAGGGGGGTTGGGCGAGCAGTACTTC.